Below, 18 T cell receptor beta chains from the same sample are listed, as sequenced in a study of T cell responses to AZD1222 COVID-19 vaccine. Measured with immunoSEQ multiplex PCR; TCRdb has only the in-frame clones, and not every one. The repertoire holds over 100,000 clones, approximately 94% seen once, with approximately 7% in the top ten. This specimen consisted of peripheral blood, obtained on day 0 of AZD1222 vaccination. These receptors were obtained from an adult in good health.

This chain uses TRBV19 with TRBJ1-2; 8 bases are shared with TRBD1. V was clipped by 5 bases and J by 1 base; unmatched bases: 6. This CDR3 is 15 amino acids long. Germline CDR1 LNHDA, CDR2 SQIVND (reference sequence). The CDR3 spells CASSVQGAVNYGYTF. The CDR3 DNA is TGTGCCAGTAGTGTCCAGGGGGCCGTTAACTATGGCTACACCTTC. Using reference TRBV19 and TRBJ1-2 for the parts outside the CDR3, the full variable domain is DGGITQSPKYLFRKEGQNVTLSCEQNLNHDAMYWYRQDPGQGLRLIYYSQIVNDFQKGDIAEGYSVSREKKESFPLTVTSAQKNPTAFYLCASSVQGAVNYGYTFGSGTRLTVV.

The V gene is TRBV4-1, the J gene TRBJ1-5, with D uncertain. This CDR3 spans 12 amino acids. Germline-derived CDR1 and CDR2 are MGHRA and YSYEKL. With 1 base removed from V and 7 bases from J, the gap between germline ends came to 5 bases. CDR3 region: CASSQGAQPQHF. The CDR3 DNA is TGCGCCAGCAGCCAAGGAGCCCAGCCCCAGCATTTT.

The chain combines TRBV6-5 with TRBJ1-2; D remains ambiguous. The length of the CDR3 is 12 residues. Looked up from germline, CDR1 is MNHEY and CDR2 is SVGAGI. With 2 bases removed from V and 5 bases from J, the gap between germline ends came to 6 bases. CDR3: CASSYPGYGYTF. The CDR3 DNA is TGTGCCAGCAGTTACCCAGGATATGGCTACACCTTC.

J is TRBJ2-1 and V is TRBV18, with D uncertain. Germline loops: CDR1 KGHSH, CDR2 LQKENI. With 1 base removed from V and 6 bases from J, the gap between germline ends came to 13 bases. The CDR3 is 15 residues long. Here the CDR3 reads CASSPLDSTLNEQFF. The CDR3 bases are TGTGCCAGCTCACCACTAGACTCGACCCTCAATGAGCAGTTCTTC.

In its sample, this clone was seen a few times. The V and J genes are TRBV6-1 and TRBJ2-3; D might be TRBD1 or TRBD2, each matching 7 bases. CDR3 size: 16 residues. The V end lost 1 base, the J end lost 3 bases, and 14 bases lay between the germline ends. The germline gives CDR1 MNHNS, CDR2 SASEGT. CDR3 sequence: CASSEGEGAGTDTQYF. The CDR3 region has the DNA TGTGCCAGCAGTGAAGGGGAGGGGGCAGGGACAGATACGCAGTATTTT.

The V call is TRBV25-1, the J call TRBJ2-2; 8 bases are a match to TRBD2. The CDR3 is 14 amino acids. The ends lost 4 bases at V and 4 bases at J; junction bases unmatched: 2. Germline lookup yields CDR1 MGHDK and CDR2 SYGVNS. The chain's CDR3 is CASSVGTSTGELFF. The CDR3 DNA sequence: TGTGCCAGCAGTGTTGGGACTAGCACCGGGGAGCTGTTTTTT.

The V and J genes are TRBV7-6 and TRBJ1-5; D possibly corresponds to TRBD1 (5 bases). This CDR3 is 15 amino acids long. The germline gives CDR1 SGHVS, CDR2 FNYEAQ. V lost 2 bases to trimming and J lost 5 bases, with 13 bases between them. CDR3 sequence reads: CASSLTAEGYQPQHF. In DNA, the CDR3 is TGTGCCAGCAGCTTAACCGCCGAGGGGTATCAGCCCCAGCATTTT.

V usage is TRBV19 and J usage is TRBJ1-4, with D perhaps matching TRBD1 (5 bases). The V end lost 3 bases, the J end lost 4 bases, and 9 bases lay between the germline ends. Per germline, CDR1 LNHDA and CDR2 SQIVND (reference sequence). The CDR3 spans 14 residues. CDR3 in amino acids: CASSMGQNNEKLFF. The CDR3 region has the DNA TGTGCCAGTAGTATGGGGCAGAATAATGAAAAACTGTTTTTT.

This rearrangement joins TRBV27 to TRBJ1-1; TRBD1 agrees at 8 bases. The CDR3 consists of 16 residues. CDR1 MNHEY and CDR2 SMNVEV come from the germline V gene (reference sequence). V shed 7 bases and J 4 bases; nucleotides not matched to a gene: 14. The CDR3 reads CASTRGGRGRGTEAFF. As DNA, the CDR3 is TGTGCCAGCACTAGGGGAGGCAGGGGGCGAGGCACTGAAGCTTTCTTT.

The chain joins TRBV28 to TRBJ1-4, with D perhaps TRBD1 (6 bases). Trimming stripped 9 bases from V and 8 bases from J, with 16 bases between. The CDR3 loop spans 13 amino acids. Germline loops: CDR1 MDHEN, CDR2 SYDVKM. The CDR3 protein is CASRGGIGEKLFF. In DNA, the CDR3 is TGTGCCAGTCGGGGGGGCATAGGGGAAAAACTGTTTTTT.

The chain carries TRBV27 and TRBJ2-1, with TRBD2 matching over 10 bases. CDR1 and CDR2 (germline): MNHEY, SMNVEV (reference sequence). The trim removed 4 bases at V and 6 bases at J, leaving 3 bases unmatched. This CDR3 region has 14 residues. CDR3 loop: CASSWLAGGNEQFF. CDR3 nucleotide sequence: TGTGCCAGCAGTTGGTTAGCGGGAGGCAATGAGCAGTTCTTC.

The V call is TRBV3-1 (or the pseudogene TRBV3-2), the J call TRBJ2-7, with TRBD2 matching over 7 bases. V was clipped by 2 bases and J by 0 bases; unmatched bases: 7. In germline, CDR1 is LGHDT, CDR2 YNNKEL (reference sequence). The CDR3 totals 16 residues. CDR3 protein: CASSQFPRGSSYEQYF. The CDR3 nucleotides read TGTGCCAGCAGCCAATTCCCACGCGGGAGCTCCTACGAGCAGTACTTC.

This chain links TRBV7-8 with TRBJ1-2; 8 positions agree with TRBD1. Germline loops: CDR1 SGHVS, CDR2 FQNEAQ. V lost 3 bases and J lost 6; bases outside the gene matches: 0. The CDR3 has 12 residues. The CDR3 spells CASSLTGDGYTF. Written as DNA, the CDR3 is TGTGCCAGCAGCTTGACAGGGGATGGCTACACCTTC.

The V gene is TRBV18, the J gene TRBJ1-2; possible D gene TRBD1, 6 bases. The germline gives CDR1 KGHSH, CDR2 LQKENI. The CDR3 is made up of 13 amino acids. V was cut by 5 bases and J by 4 bases, with 11 bases left in between. CDR3 in amino acids: CASSRDRTYGYTF. CDR3 DNA sequence: TGTGCCAGCTCAAGAGACAGGACCTATGGCTACACCTTC.

The chain uses TRBV9 and TRBJ1-3, with TRBD1 identical over 7 bases. Germline lookup yields CDR1 SGDLS and CDR2 YYNGEE. CDR3 length: 16 amino acids. Trimming removed 4 bases from V and 2 bases from J; junction bases left unmatched: 9. The CDR3 reads CASSPRDRSTGNTIYF. DNA for the CDR3: TGTGCCAGCAGCCCCCGGGACAGATCAACTGGAAACACCATATATTTT. Complete variable domain (other parts from reference TRBV9 and TRBJ1-3): DSGVTQTPKHLITATGQRVTLRCSPRSGDLSVYWYQQSLDQGLQFLIQYYNGEERAKGNILERFSAQQFPDLHSELNLSSLELGDSALYFCASSPRDRSTGNTIYFGEGSWLTVV.

The rearrangement uses TRBV5-1 and TRBJ1-2, with TRBD1 matching 10 bases. Germline CDR1 reads SGHRS; CDR2 reads YFSETQ. The CDR3 runs to 15 residues. The J segment lost 4 bases and the V segment lost 6 bases, leaving 9 bases of the junction unmatched. CDR3 DNA sequence: TGCGCCAGCACCGCCGGGACAGGGGTTGGCTATGGCTACACCTTC. Translated: CASTAGTGVGYGYTF.

This chain joins TRBV3-1 (or the pseudogene TRBV3-2) and TRBJ2-5; the D gene is possibly TRBD2 (6 bases). Trimming shortened V by 4 bases and J by 14 bases, and 17 bases separated the two germline ends. Germline V lookup: CDR1 LGHDT, CDR2 YNNKEL (reference sequence). The CDR3 sequence is 12 residues long. The DNA for the CDR3 is TGTGCCAGCAGCCTTTTAGGGACTGAGTCATACTTC. Protein: CASSLLGTESYF.

V usage is TRBV9 and J usage is TRBJ2-1; 10 bases agree with TRBD2. The CDR3 has 15 residues. CDR1 and CDR2 (germline): SGDLS, YYNGEE. V dropped 1 base and J dropped 9; count of bases not matched to a gene: 7. CDR3 nucleotides: TGTGCCAGCAGCGTAACTCCTAGCGGGAGTGGTGAGCAGTTCTTC. Amino acids: CASSVTPSGSGEQFF.